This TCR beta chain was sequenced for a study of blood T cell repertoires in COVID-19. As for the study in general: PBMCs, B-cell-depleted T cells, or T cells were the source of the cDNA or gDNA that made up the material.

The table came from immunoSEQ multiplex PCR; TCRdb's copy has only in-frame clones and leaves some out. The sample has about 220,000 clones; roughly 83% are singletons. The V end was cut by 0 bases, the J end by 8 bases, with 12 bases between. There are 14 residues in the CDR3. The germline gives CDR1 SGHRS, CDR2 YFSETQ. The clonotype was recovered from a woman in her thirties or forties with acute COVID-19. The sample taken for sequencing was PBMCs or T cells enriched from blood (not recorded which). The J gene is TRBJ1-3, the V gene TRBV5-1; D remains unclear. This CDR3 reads CASSLAPLQDTIYF. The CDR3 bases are TGCGCCAGCAGCTTGGCCCCCTTGCAGGACACCATATATTTT. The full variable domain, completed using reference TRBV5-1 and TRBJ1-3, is KAGVTQTPRYLIKTRGQQVTLSCSPISGHRSVSWYQQTPGQGLQFLFEYFSETQRNKGNFPGRFSGRQFSNSRSEMNVSTLELGDSALYLCASSLAPLQDTIYFGEGSWLTVV.